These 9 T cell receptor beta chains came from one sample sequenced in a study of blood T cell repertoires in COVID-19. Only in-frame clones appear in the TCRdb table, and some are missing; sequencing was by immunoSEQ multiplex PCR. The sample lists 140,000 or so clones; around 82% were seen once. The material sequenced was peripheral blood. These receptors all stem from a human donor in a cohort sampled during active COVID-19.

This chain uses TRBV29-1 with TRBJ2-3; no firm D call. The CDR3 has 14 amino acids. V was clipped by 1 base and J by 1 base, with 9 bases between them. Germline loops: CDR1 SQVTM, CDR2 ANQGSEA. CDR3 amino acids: CSVEGGTGTDTQYF. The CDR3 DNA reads TGCAGCGTTGAAGGAGGTACGGGCACAGATACGCAGTATTTT.

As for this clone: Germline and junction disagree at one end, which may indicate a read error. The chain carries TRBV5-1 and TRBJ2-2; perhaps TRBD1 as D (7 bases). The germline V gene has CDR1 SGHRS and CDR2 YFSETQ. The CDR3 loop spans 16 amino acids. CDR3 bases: TGCGCCAGCAGCTGGCGGGGCAGGGGGAACGCCGGGGAGCTGTTTTTT. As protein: CASSWRGRGNAGELFF.

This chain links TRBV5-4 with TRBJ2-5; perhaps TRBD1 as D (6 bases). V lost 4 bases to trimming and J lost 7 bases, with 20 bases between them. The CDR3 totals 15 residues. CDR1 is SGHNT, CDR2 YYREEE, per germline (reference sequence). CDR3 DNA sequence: TGTGCCAGCAGCACTTGGACAGCCGGCCAGACGACCCAGTACTTC. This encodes CASSTWTAGQTTQYF.

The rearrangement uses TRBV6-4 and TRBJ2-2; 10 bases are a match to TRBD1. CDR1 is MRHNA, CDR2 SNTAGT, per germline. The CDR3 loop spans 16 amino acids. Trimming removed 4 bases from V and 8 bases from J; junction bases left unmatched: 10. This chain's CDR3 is CASSAEGTGAPGELFF. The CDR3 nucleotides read TGTGCCAGCAGTGCGGAGGGGACAGGGGCCCCGGGGGAGCTGTTTTTT.

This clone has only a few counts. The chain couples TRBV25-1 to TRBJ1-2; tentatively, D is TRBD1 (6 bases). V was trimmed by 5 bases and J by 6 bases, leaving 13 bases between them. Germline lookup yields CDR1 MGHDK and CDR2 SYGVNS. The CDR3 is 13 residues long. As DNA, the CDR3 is TGTGCCAGCAGTCCCCCAGGGGCTCATGGCTACACCTTC. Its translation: CASSPPGAHGYTF.

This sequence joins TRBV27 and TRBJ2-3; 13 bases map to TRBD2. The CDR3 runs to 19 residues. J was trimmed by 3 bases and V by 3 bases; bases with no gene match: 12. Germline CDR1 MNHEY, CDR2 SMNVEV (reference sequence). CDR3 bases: TGTGCCAGCAGTTTTCTACCACCGGGACTAGCGGGGCCTACAGATACGCAGTATTTT. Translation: CASSFLPPGLAGPTDTQYF.

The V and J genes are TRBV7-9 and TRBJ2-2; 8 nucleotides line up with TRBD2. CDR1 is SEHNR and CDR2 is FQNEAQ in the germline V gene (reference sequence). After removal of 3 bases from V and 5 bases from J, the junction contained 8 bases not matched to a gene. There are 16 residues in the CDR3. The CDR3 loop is CASSFTGGKRTGELFF. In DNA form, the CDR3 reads TGTGCCAGCAGCTTCACGGGGGGGAAGAGAACCGGGGAGCTGTTTTTT.

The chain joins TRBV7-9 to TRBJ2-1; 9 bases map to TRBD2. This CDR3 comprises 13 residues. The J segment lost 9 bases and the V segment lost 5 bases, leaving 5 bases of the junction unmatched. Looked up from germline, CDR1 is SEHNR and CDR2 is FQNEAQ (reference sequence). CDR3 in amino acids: CASSGLAGPEQFF. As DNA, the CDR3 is TGTGCCAGCAGCGGGCTAGCGGGGCCTGAGCAGTTCTTC.

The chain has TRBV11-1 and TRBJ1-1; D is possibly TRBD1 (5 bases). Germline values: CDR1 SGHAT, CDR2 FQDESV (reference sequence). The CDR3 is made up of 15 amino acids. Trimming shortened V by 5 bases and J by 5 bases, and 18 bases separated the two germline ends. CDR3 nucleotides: TGTGCCAGCAGCGGACCCGCCGGGCAGGGTACTGAAGCTTTCTTT. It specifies CASSGPAGQGTEAFF. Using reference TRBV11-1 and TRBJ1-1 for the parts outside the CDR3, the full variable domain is EAEVAQSPRYKITEKSQAVAFWCDPISGHATLYWYRQILGQGPELLVQFQDESVVDDSQLPKDRFSAERLKGVDSTLKIQPAELGDSAMYLCASSGPAGQGTEAFFGQGTRLTVV.